The sequence of this T cell receptor beta chain was determined in a study of T cells after yellow fever vaccination. Synthesis of TCR cDNA relied on 5'RACE template switching, which attached a universal primer site and UMIs. One entry per CDR3 protein results from TCRdb running MiXCR on the 5' RACE reads. Here the sample spans approximately 70,000 distinct CDR3 sequences, less than 8.5% being singletons. The V end lost 0 bases, the J end lost 1 base, and 15 bases lay between the germline ends. The CDR3 contains 17 residues. Germline V gene data show CDR1 as LGHNA and CDR2 as YNFKEQ. This clonotype was recorded at least ten times.

Sequencing was performed on CD8+ T cells sorted from PBMCs, taken about 41 days after the first yellow fever vaccination. The chain recombines TRBV4-2 with TRBJ1-1; no definite D call. This sequence originates from a man between 18 and 35 years old who received the YFV17D yellow fever vaccine. CDR3 in DNA: TGTGCCAGCAGCCAAGATCTATTTGGGTCAACGAACACTGAAGCTTTCTTT. Translating gives CASSQDLFGSTNTEAFF.